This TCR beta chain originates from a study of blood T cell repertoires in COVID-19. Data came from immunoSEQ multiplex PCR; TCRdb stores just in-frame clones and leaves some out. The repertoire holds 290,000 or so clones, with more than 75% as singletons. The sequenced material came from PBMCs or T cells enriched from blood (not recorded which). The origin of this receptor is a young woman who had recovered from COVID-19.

CDR3: CASSSRGGYEQYF. CDR3 DNA sequence: TGTGCCAGCAGTTCGAGAGGAGGTTACGAGCAGTACTTC. The gene calls are TRBV27 and TRBJ2-7; weak D call: TRBD2 (5 bases). This CDR3 has 13 amino acids. V was pared by 4 bases and J by 4 bases, with 11 bases between. Germline V lookup: CDR1 MNHEY, CDR2 SMNVEV (reference sequence).